This entry lists 26 T cell receptor beta chains sequenced from one sample in a study of T-cell reconstitution after alpha-beta-depleted transplantation in children. Preparing the TCRbeta library involved the use of unique molecular identifiers. In TCRdb, the PCR reads were re-called with MiXCR into one record per CDR3 protein. The sample consists of about 500,000 distinct CDR3 sequences, 30% to 35% of them appearing once. The sequences come from PBMCs from the stem cell graft donor, collected from the stem cell graft. These receptor sequences come from a human donor who donated a stem cell graft to a child with aplastic anemia.

This chain uses TRBV6-2 or TRBV6-3 with TRBJ2-3, with a weak D call TRBD2 (6 bases). Trimming took off 4 bases at V and 1 base at J, with 15 bases between the two ends. Germline V gene lookup returns CDR1 MNHEY and CDR2 SVGEGT. There are 16 residues in the CDR3. The CDR3 region is CASSSQWQRGTDTQYF. CDR3 coding DNA: TGTGCCAGCAGTTCACAATGGCAGCGGGGCACAGATACGCAGTATTTT.

This clonotype was observed a handful of times. The V call is TRBV20-1, the J call TRBJ1-4, with D maybe TRBD1 (5 bases). Trimming pared 1 base from V and 8 bases from J, leaving 11 bases between. Germline V gives CDR1 DFQATT, CDR2 SNEGSKA (reference sequence). The CDR3 is 13 amino acids. The CDR3 region is CSARVRQTEKLFF. The CDR3 DNA follows: TGCAGTGCTAGAGTCAGACAGACAGAAAAACTGTTTTTT.

V and J are TRBV6-2 or TRBV6-3 and TRBJ2-3; TRBD2 agrees at 9 bases. Trimming at V came to 2 bases and at J to 5 bases, leaving 23 bases not matched to a gene. This CDR3 region has 21 residues. Germline lookup yields CDR1 MNHEY and CDR2 SVGEGT. The CDR3 reads CASSYPIPSGIPPGVGDTQYF. The DNA of the CDR3 is TGTGCCAGCAGTTACCCGATTCCTAGCGGGATTCCACCGGGCGTCGGAGATACGCAGTATTTT.

This clonotype was seen more than once but under ten times. The chain employs TRBV10-3 and TRBJ1-1; D unresolved. The CDR3 consists of 12 residues. Germline loops: CDR1 ENHRY, CDR2 SYGVKD. Trimming cost V 6 bases and J 3 bases, with 8 bases left between them. The CDR3 DNA reads as TGTGCCATCAGCCTCGGGTACACTGAAGCTTTCTTT. The encoded protein is CAISLGYTEAFF.

The chain carries TRBV29-1 and TRBJ1-4; D is possibly TRBD1 (6 bases). The CDR3 is 14 amino acids. Germline V gene lookup returns CDR1 SQVTM and CDR2 ANQGSEA. Trimming took 4 bases from V and 6 from J, leaving 15 bases between them. The CDR3 is CSVGRGGLDEKLFF. CDR3 nucleotides: TGCAGCGTTGGCAGAGGGGGGCTAGATGAAAAACTGTTTTTT.

The chain uses TRBV4-3 and TRBJ2-6, with D tentatively TRBD1 or TRBD2 (5 bases each). CDR1 and CDR2 from the germline V gene are LGHNA and YSLEER. V lost 1 base and J lost 0, with 7 bases in between. The CDR3 runs 16 residues. CDR3 residues: CASSQGGISGANVLTF. The CDR3 nucleotides are TGCGCCAGCAGCCAAGGGGGGATCTCTGGGGCCAACGTCCTGACTTTC.

The chain recombines TRBV6-5 with TRBJ1-2; 10 bases fit TRBD1. The CDR3 contains 14 residues. Germline V CDR1 and CDR2: MNHEY, SVGAGI. The trim removed 2 bases at V and 5 bases at J, leaving 2 bases unmatched. The CDR3 spells CASSYGTGVYGYTF. The CDR3 coding sequence is TGTGCCAGCAGTTACGGGACAGGGGTATATGGCTACACCTTC.

This clonotype was detected only a few times. V usage is TRBV20-1 and J usage is TRBJ1-1; possibly TRBD1 for D (5 bases). This CDR3 comprises 15 residues. In germline, CDR1 is DFQATT, CDR2 SNEGSKA (reference sequence). The germline V and J ends were trimmed by 1 base and 1 base, with 13 bases remaining between them. As DNA, the CDR3 is TGCAGTGCTAGAGCGGCTAGGGACGGGAACACTGAAGCTTTCTTT. The encoded protein is CSARAARDGNTEAFF.

The genes are TRBV5-1 and TRBJ2-1; D gene uncertain. CDR1 is SGHRS, CDR2 YFSETQ, per germline. V was clipped by 0 bases and J by 0 bases, with 7 bases between them. This CDR3 spans 15 amino acids. The CDR3 here is CASSLDVSSYNEQFF. The CDR3 DNA is TGCGCCAGCAGCTTGGATGTGAGCTCCTACAATGAGCAGTTCTTC. The full variable domain, completed using reference TRBV5-1 and TRBJ2-1, is KAGVTQTPRYLIKTRGQQVTLSCSPISGHRSVSWYQQTPGQGLQFLFEYFSETQRNKGNFPGRFSGRQFSNSRSEMNVSTLELGDSALYLCASSLDVSSYNEQFFGPGTRLTVL.

The chain joins TRBV7-9 to TRBJ2-4; D is possibly TRBD1 or TRBD2 (5 bases each). Germline CDR1 reads SEHNR; CDR2 reads FQNEAQ (reference sequence). This CDR3 has 14 residues. V was trimmed by 5 bases and J by 5 bases, leaving 13 bases between them. The CDR3 here is CASSHTGRENIQYF. The CDR3 nucleotides are TGTGCCAGCAGCCACACGGGGCGGGAAAACATTCAGTACTTC. Filled out from reference TRBV7-9 and TRBJ2-4, the complete variable domain reads DTGVSQNPRHKITKRGQNVTFRCDPISEHNRLYWYRQTLGQGPEFLTYFQNEAQLEKSRLLSDRFSAERPKGSFSTLEIQRTEQGDSAMYLCASSHTGRENIQYFGAGTRLSVL.

This clonotype was observed a handful of times. V usage is TRBV19 and J usage is TRBJ2-1; 7 nucleotides match TRBD2. CDR3 length: 15 amino acids. CDR1 is LNHDA, CDR2 SQIVND, per germline (reference sequence). V lost 4 bases, J lost 2 bases, and 5 bases stayed unmatched. CDR3 coding DNA: TGTGCCAGTAGTAGCCTAGCGGAGACCTACAATGAGCAGTTCTTC. Its protein is CASSSLAETYNEQFF.

Only a few counts were recorded for this clonotype. CDR3 nucleotide sequence: TGCAGTGCTAAGACTAGCGGGAGTTACGAGCAGTACGTC. This codes for CSAKTSGSYEQYV. This chain links TRBV20-1 with TRBJ2-7; 12 bases align to TRBD2. CDR1 DFQATT and CDR2 SNEGSKA come from the germline V gene (reference sequence). With 4 bases clipped from V and 4 bases from J, the junction kept 2 bases outside the gene matches. The CDR3 loop spans 13 amino acids.

This clonotype was seen a handful of times. The CDR3 nucleotides are TGCAGCACGAGGGACAGGAGGAACACTGAAGCTTTCTTT. Translation: CSTRDRRNTEAFF. V usage is TRBV29-1 and J usage is TRBJ1-1, with TRBD1 matching over 8 bases. V gave up 8 bases and J gave up 1 base; unmatched junction bases: 6. Germline CDR1 SQVTM, CDR2 ANQGSEA. This CDR3 contains 13 residues.

J is TRBJ1-4 and V is TRBV18, with D tentatively TRBD1 (6 bases). Between the trimmed V and J ends, which lost 2 bases and 6 bases, there was a span of 19 bases. Germline CDR1 KGHSH, CDR2 LQKENI. This CDR3 is 17 amino acids long. The CDR3 sequence is CASSPKGTGGPYEKLFF. The DNA of the CDR3 is TGTGCCAGCTCACCAAAGGGGACCGGGGGCCCCTATGAAAAACTGTTTTTT.

This clonotype was seen repeatedly, ten times or more. This chain joins TRBV20-1 and TRBJ2-1; unclear D gene. Germline lookup yields CDR1 DFQATT and CDR2 SNEGSKA (reference sequence). CDR3 size: 13 residues. The V end lost 6 bases, the J end lost 3 bases, and 12 bases lay between the germline ends. CDR3 coding DNA: TGCAGTGCCGCTCCCTTAGGCTACAATGAGCAGTTCTTC. Translation: CSAAPLGYNEQFF.

This clonotype was seen a few times. The V gene is TRBV7-2, the J gene TRBJ1-4; perhaps TRBD1 as D (5 bases). V shed 3 bases and J shed 6 bases, with 11 bases lying between them. The CDR3 spans 14 residues. Germline V gene data show CDR1 as SGHTA and CDR2 as FQGNSA. CDR3 loop: CASSFGGSDEKLFF. The DNA of the CDR3 is TGTGCCAGCAGCTTCGGGGGATCGGATGAAAAACTGTTTTTT. Full variable domain (remainder filled in from reference TRBV7-2 and TRBJ1-4): GAGVSQSPSNKVTEKGKDVELRCDPISGHTALYWYRQSLGQGLEFLIYFQGNSAPDKSGLPSDRFSAERTGGSVSTLTIQRTQQEDSAVYLCASSFGGSDEKLFFGSGTQLSVL.

This clonotype was recorded a few times. CDR3 region: CASSLRGVRDTQYF. CDR3 sequence (DNA): TGTGCCAGCAGCTTAAGAGGGGTCCGGGATACGCAGTATTTT. This chain links TRBV7-3 with TRBJ2-3; D might be TRBD1 or TRBD2, each matching 5 bases. The CDR3 is made up of 14 amino acids. CDR1 and CDR2 from the germline V gene are SGHTA and FQGTGA. The germline V and J ends were trimmed by 1 base and 6 bases, with 11 bases remaining between them.

This chain joins TRBV2 and TRBJ2-7, with a tentative D call TRBD2 (5 bases). Trimming removed 3 bases at V and 0 bases at J, with 21 bases between. Germline values: CDR1 SNHLY, CDR2 FYNNEI. The CDR3 length is 18 residues. CDR3 protein: CASSDRLADSLLSYEQYF. The CDR3 DNA reads as TGTGCCAGCAGTGATCGGCTAGCAGATTCCCTCCTCTCCTACGAGCAGTACTTC.

In this sample, this clonotype turned up a few times. The chain employs TRBV4-3 and TRBJ2-5, with TRBD1 identical over 9 bases. The V gene end was trimmed by 0 bases and the J gene end by 5 bases; junction bases not matched to a gene: 10. This CDR3 has 17 residues. Germline CDR1 and CDR2: LGHNA and YSLEER. CDR3: CASSQELPGQGRETQYF. The CDR3 nucleotides are TGCGCCAGCAGCCAAGAACTGCCGGGACAGGGTAGGGAGACCCAGTACTTC.

The chain is built from TRBV29-1 and TRBJ2-1; D possibly corresponds to TRBD2 (6 bases). Germline CDR1 SQVTM, CDR2 ANQGSEA. The CDR3 consists of 14 residues. The V and J ends lost 4 bases and 10 bases respectively, with 20 bases between them. The CDR3 bases are TGCAGCGTTGTTGGGGCAGGGCGGGGCTGGGAGCAGTTCTTC. Residues: CSVVGAGRGWEQFF.

The chain carries TRBV24-1 and TRBJ2-1; 9 positions match TRBD1. Germline CDR1 KGHDR, CDR2 SFDVKD. V shed 1 base, J shed 7 bases, and the junction held 4 bases outside the gene matches. The CDR3 spans 15 residues. The CDR3 DNA sequence: TGTGCCACCAGTGATTTTGGGACAGGGTCAAATGAGCAGTTCTTC. It specifies CATSDFGTGSNEQFF.

This clonotype was detected only a few times. The chain links TRBV10-3 to TRBJ1-1, with D maybe TRBD1 (5 bases). V was shortened by 10 bases and J by 7 bases, with 13 bases between the two germline ends. CDR3 length: 11 residues. Germline CDR1 is ENHRY and CDR2 is SYGVKD. CDR3 nucleotides: TGTGCCACCCTGGGGACTCTTGAAGCTTTCTTT. Its translation is CATLGTLEAFF.

The J gene is TRBJ1-1, the V gene TRBV7-2, with D possibly being TRBD1 (6 bases). CDR3 size: 13 residues. The ends were cut back, 5 bases at V and 5 bases at J, with 12 bases in the middle. The germline V gene encodes CDR1 SGHTA and CDR2 FQGNSA. CDR3 residues: CASSKQGGTEAFF. The CDR3 nucleotides are TGTGCCAGCAGCAAACAGGGTGGAACTGAAGCTTTCTTT.

This clonotype was seen a handful of times. The V call is TRBV29-1, the J call TRBJ1-3; D not resolved. The CDR3 consists of 13 residues. The V gene lost 3 bases and the J gene lost 1 base, with 7 bases spanning the gap. CDR1 is SQVTM, CDR2 ANQGSEA, per germline. The CDR3 is CSVDRQSGNTIYF. The CDR3 DNA follows: TGCAGCGTTGATAGGCAGTCTGGAAACACCATATATTTT. The complete variable domain, with remaining parts taken from reference TRBV29-1 and TRBJ1-3, reads SAVISQKPSRDICQRGTSLTIQCQVDSQVTMMFWYRQQPGQSLTLIATANQGSEATYESGFVIDKFPISRPNLTFSTLTVSNMSPEDSSIYLCSVDRQSGNTIYFGEGSWLTVV.

This clonotype was seen just once. The chain joins TRBV19 to TRBJ1-3, with 10 bases matching TRBD1. The CDR3 is 18 residues long. Germline V lookup: CDR1 LNHDA, CDR2 SQIVND (reference sequence). V dropped 3 bases and J dropped 1; count of bases not matched to a gene: 9. Here the CDR3 reads CASSITGTGASSGNTIYF. The CDR3 DNA is TGTGCCAGTAGTATTACCGGGACAGGGGCATCTTCTGGAAACACCATATATTTT.

The rearrangement uses TRBV5-1 and TRBJ1-5; no firm D call. The CDR3 runs 14 residues. V was trimmed by 0 bases and J by 2 bases, leaving 6 bases between them. The V gene's germline CDR1 is SGHRS and CDR2 YFSETQ. CDR3 region: CASSLDSGNQPQHF. CDR3 DNA: TGCGCCAGCAGCTTGGATTCGGGCAATCAGCCCCAGCATTTT. Full variable domain (missing parts from reference TRBV5-1 and TRBJ1-5): KAGVTQTPRYLIKTRGQQVTLSCSPISGHRSVSWYQQTPGQGLQFLFEYFSETQRNKGNFPGRFSGRQFSNSRSEMNVSTLELGDSALYLCASSLDSGNQPQHFGDGTRLSIL.